These 8 T cell receptor beta chains were all obtained from the same sample, sequenced in a study of OX40 agonist ivuxolimab in advanced cancers. Assay: immunoSEQ multiplex PCR; the TCRdb copy retains only in-frame clones and omits some. The sample has tens of thousands of clones, more than 65% seen once. The sample in question was CD4+ or CD8+ T cells sorted from blood, obtained in a trial of the OX40 agonist ivuxolimab. These receptors all come from an adult with an advanced solid tumor such as melanoma, head and neck, liver or kidney cancer.

This chain links TRBV7-2 with TRBJ1-5; tentatively, D is TRBD1 (5 bases). This CDR3 comprises 11 residues. V gave up 5 bases and J gave up 6 bases, with 5 bases separating them. Germline V gene lookup returns CDR1 SGHTA and CDR2 FQGNSA. For the CDR3, the DNA is TGTGCCAGCAGCAGGGGTCAGCCCCAGCATTTT. It encodes CASSRGQPQHF.

The rearrangement joins TRBV6-6 to TRBJ1-2, with D hard to call. Trimming stripped 5 bases from V and 7 bases from J, with 17 bases between. Germline CDR1 and CDR2: MNHNY and SVGAGI (reference sequence). The CDR3 runs to 14 residues. CDR3 in DNA: TGTGCCAGCAGTCCCGACACTCAACGGGGTGGCTACACCTTC. This gives the protein CASSPDTQRGGYTF.

The chain carries TRBV5-1 and TRBJ2-4, with TRBD1 matching over 11 bases. The CDR3 runs to 15 residues. V gave up 4 bases and J gave up 5 bases; unmatched junction bases: 5. Germline CDR1 SGHRS, CDR2 YFSETQ. Here the CDR3 reads CASSRDRGFENIQYF. The CDR3 region has the DNA TGCGCCAGCAGCCGGGACAGGGGGTTTGAAAACATTCAGTACTTC.

The count of this clone is one. The chain couples TRBV19 to TRBJ1-4; D perhaps matches TRBD1 (6 bases). This CDR3 has 13 residues. CDR1 and CDR2 (germline): LNHDA, SQIVND (reference sequence). Trimming removed 6 bases from V and 4 bases from J, with 9 bases in between. CDR3 residues: CASRGHLNEKLFF. CDR3 in DNA: TGTGCCAGTAGGGGACACCTTAATGAAAAACTGTTTTTT.

This clone occurred a few times. The chain combines TRBV27 with TRBJ1-1; TRBD1 might be the D (6 bases). The CDR3 is 14 residues long. V lost 1 base to trimming and J lost 10 bases, with 16 bases between them. Germline V gives CDR1 MNHEY, CDR2 SMNVEV (reference sequence). The CDR3 DNA is TGTGCCAGCAGTTTATTTGGACGGGGGCTGGGAGCTTTCTTT. Translated, it gives CASSLFGRGLGAFF.

The rearrangement links TRBV7-9 to TRBJ1-3; 7 nucleotides agree with TRBD1. CDR3 size: 18 residues. The trim removed 1 base at V and 0 bases at J, leaving 9 bases unmatched. Germline-derived CDR1 and CDR2 are SEHNR and FQNEAQ (reference sequence). CDR3: CASSLGNRGASSGNTIYF. The CDR3 nucleotides read TGTGCCAGCAGCTTAGGTAACAGGGGCGCCAGCTCTGGAAACACCATATATTTT.

The chain joins TRBV7-9 to TRBJ1-3; no firm D call. The CDR3 runs to 17 residues. Germline CDR1 SEHNR, CDR2 FQNEAQ (reference sequence). V was pared by 3 bases and J by 0 bases, with 15 bases between. The CDR3 loop reads CASSFRYSHISGNTIYF. CDR3 nucleotides: TGTGCCAGCAGCTTTAGGTACAGCCATATCTCTGGAAACACCATATATTTT. Looking up the rest from reference TRBV7-9 and TRBJ1-3 gives the full variable domain: DTGVSQNPRHKITKRGQNVTFRCDPISEHNRLYWYRQTLGQGPEFLTYFQNEAQLEKSRLLSDRFSAERPKGSFSTLEIQRTEQGDSAMYLCASSFRYSHISGNTIYFGEGSWLTVV.

The rearrangement uses TRBV27 and TRBJ1-5; D ambiguous. Trimming took off 8 bases at V and 1 base at J, with 3 bases between the two ends. CDR3 size: 11 residues. Germline V gives CDR1 MNHEY, CDR2 SMNVEV (reference sequence). The CDR3: CASGSNQPQHF. The DNA for the CDR3 is TGTGCCAGCGGGAGCAATCAGCCCCAGCATTTT.